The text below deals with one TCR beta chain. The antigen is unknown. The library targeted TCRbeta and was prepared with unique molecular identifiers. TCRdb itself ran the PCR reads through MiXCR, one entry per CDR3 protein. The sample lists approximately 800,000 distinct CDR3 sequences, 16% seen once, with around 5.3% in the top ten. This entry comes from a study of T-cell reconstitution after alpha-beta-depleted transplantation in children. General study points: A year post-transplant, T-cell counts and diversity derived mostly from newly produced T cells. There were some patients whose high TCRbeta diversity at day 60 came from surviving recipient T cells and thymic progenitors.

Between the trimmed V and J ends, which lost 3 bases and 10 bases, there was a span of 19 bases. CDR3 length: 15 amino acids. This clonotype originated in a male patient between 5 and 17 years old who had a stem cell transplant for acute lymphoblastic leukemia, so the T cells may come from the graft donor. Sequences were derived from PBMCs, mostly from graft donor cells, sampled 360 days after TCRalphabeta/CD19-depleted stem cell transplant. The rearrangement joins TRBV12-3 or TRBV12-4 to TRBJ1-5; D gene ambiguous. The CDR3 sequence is CASSFEWQAKSPQHF. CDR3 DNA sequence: TGTGCCAGCAGTTTTGAGTGGCAGGCCAAAAGTCCCCAGCATTTT.